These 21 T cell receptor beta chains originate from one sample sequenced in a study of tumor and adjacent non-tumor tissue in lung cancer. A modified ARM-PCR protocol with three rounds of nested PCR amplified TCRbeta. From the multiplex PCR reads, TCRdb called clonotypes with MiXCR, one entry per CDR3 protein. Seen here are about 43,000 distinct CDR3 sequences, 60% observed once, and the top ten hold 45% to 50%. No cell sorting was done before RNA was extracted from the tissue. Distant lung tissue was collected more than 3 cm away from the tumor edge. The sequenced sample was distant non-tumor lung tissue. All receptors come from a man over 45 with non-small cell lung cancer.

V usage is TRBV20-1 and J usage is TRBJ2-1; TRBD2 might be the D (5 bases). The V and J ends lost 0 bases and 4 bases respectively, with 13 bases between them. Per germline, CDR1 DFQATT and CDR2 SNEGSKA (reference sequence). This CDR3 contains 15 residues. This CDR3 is CSARDMRATYNEQFF. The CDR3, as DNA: TGCAGTGCTAGAGATATGCGGGCCACGTACAATGAGCAGTTCTTC.

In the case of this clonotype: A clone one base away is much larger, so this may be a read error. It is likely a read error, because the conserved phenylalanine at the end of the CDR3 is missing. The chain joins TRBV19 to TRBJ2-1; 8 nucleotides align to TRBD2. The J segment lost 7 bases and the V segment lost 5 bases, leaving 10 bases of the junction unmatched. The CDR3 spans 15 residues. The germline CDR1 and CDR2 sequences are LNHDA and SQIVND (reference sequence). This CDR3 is CASSGDGAGENEQFL. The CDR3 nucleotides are TGTGCCAGTAGTGGGGATGGAGCGGGAGAGAATGAGCAGTTCTTA.

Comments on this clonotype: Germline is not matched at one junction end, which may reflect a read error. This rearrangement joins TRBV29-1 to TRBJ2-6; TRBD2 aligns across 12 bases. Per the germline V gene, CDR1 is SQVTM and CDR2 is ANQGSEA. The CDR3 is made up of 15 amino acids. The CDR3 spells CSVGTSGSGTNVLTF. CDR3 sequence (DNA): TGCAGCGTCGGGACTAGCGGGTCTGGGACCAACGTCCTGACTTTC.

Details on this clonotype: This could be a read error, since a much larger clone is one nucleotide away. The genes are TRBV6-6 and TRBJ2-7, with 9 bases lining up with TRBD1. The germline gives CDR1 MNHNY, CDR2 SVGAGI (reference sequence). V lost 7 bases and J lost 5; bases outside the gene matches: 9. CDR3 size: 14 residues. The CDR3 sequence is CASTKGQGSDEQYF. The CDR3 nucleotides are TGTGCCAGCACCAAAGGACAGGGGTCCGACGAGCAGTACTTC.

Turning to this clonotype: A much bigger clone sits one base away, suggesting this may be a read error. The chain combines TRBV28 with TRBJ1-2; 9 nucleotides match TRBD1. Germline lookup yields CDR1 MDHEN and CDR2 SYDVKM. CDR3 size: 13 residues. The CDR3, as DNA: TGTGCCACAGGGACAGGGAGACGGTATGACTACACCTTC. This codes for CATGTGRRYDYTF.

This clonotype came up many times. The CDR3 protein is CASSHGVRGSYNEQFF. For the CDR3, the DNA is TGTGCCAGCAGCCACGGCGTCAGGGGCTCCTACAATGAGCAGTTCTTC. The rearrangement links TRBV14 to TRBJ2-1; maybe TRBD1 (6 bases). V shed 3 bases and J shed 0 bases, with 12 bases lying between them. Germline values: CDR1 SGHDN, CDR2 FVKESK. This CDR3 contains 16 residues.

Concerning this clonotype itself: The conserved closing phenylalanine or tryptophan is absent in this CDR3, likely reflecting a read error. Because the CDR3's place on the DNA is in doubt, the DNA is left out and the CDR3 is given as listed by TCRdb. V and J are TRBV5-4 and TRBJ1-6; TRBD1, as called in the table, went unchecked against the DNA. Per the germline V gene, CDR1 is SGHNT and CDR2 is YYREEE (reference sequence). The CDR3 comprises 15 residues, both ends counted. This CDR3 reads CVSSTQGQGESPFHY.

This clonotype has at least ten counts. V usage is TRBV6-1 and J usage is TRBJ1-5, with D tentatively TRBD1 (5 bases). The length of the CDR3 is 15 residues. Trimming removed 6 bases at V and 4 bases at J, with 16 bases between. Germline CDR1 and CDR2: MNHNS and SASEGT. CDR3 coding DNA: TGTGCCAGCAGGGGGGGGACCGCGGGGAATCAGCCCCAGCATTTT. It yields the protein CASRGGTAGNQPQHF.

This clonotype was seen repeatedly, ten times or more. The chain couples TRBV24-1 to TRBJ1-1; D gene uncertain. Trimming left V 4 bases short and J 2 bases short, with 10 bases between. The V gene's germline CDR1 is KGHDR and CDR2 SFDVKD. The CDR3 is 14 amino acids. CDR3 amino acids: CATSDPGQNTEAFF. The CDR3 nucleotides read TGTGCCACCAGTGACCCCGGGCAAAACACTGAAGCTTTCTTT.

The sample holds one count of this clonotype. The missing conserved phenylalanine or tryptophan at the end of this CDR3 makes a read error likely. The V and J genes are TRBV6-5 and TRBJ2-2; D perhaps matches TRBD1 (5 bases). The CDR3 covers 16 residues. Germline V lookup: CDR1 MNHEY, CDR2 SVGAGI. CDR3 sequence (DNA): TGTGTCAGCAGTTACTCGGCAGGGCAGAACACCGGGGAGCTGTTTATT. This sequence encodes CVSSYSAGQNTGELFI.

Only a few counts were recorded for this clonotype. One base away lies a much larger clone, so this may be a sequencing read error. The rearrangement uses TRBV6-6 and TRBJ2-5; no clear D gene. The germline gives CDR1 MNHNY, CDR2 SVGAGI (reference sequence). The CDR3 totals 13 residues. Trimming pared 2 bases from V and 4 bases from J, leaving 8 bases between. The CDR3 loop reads CASSYQGIETQYF. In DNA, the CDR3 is TGTGCCAGCAGTTACCAAGGGATAGAGACCCAGTACTTC.

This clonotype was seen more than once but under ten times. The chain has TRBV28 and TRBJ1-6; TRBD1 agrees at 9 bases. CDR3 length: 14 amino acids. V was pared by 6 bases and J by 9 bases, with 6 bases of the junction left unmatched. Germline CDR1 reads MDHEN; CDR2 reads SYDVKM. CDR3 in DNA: TGTGCCAGCAGGGAAACAGGGGGCTTTTCACCCCTCCACTTT. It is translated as CASRETGGFSPLHF.

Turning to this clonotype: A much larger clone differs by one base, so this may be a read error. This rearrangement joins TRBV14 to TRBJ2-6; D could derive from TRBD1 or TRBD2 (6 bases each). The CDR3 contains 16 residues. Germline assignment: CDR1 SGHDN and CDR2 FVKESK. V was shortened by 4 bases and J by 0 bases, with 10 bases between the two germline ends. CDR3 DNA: TGTGCCAGCAGCCGAGGGGGGTTCTCTGGGGCCAACGTCCTGACTTTC. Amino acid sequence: CASSRGGFSGANVLTF.

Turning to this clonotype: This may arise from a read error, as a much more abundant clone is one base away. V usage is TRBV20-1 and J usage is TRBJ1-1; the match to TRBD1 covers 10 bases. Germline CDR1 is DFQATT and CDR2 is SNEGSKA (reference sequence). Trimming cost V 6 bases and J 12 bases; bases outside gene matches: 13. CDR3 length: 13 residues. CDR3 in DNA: TGCAGTGCACCCAGACAGGGGGCGATTGGAACTTTCTTT. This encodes CSAPRQGAIGTFF.

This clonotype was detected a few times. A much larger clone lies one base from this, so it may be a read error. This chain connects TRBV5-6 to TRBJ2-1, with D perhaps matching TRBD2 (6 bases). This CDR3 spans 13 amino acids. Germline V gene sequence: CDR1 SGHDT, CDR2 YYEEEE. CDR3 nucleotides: TGTGCCAGCACCTTGGCTAGCGTGGATGAGCAGTTCTTC. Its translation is CASTLASVDEQFF.

The DNA for the CDR3 is TGTGCCATCCGGAACAGGGGAATCCATGAGCAGTACTTC. Its protein is CAIRNRGIHEQYF. The V gene is TRBV5-4, the J gene TRBJ2-7; TRBD1 matches at 7 bases. Germline V lookup: CDR1 SGHNT, CDR2 YYREEE (reference sequence). The CDR3 length is 13 residues. V gave up 9 bases and J gave up 7 bases; unmatched junction bases: 13. The full variable domain, in which reference TRBV5-4 and TRBJ2-7 provide the parts outside the CDR3, is ETGVTQSPTHLIKTRGQQVTLRCSSQSGHNTVSWYQQALGQGPQFIFQYYREEENGRGNFPPRFSGLQFPNYSSELNVNALELDDSALYLCAIRNRGIHEQYFGPGTRLTVT.

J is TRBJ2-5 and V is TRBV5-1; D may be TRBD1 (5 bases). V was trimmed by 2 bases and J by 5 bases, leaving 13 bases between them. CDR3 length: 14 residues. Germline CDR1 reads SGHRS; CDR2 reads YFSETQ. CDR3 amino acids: CASSFGARKETQYF. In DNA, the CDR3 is TGCGCCAGCAGCTTTGGGGCTCGCAAGGAGACCCAGTACTTC.

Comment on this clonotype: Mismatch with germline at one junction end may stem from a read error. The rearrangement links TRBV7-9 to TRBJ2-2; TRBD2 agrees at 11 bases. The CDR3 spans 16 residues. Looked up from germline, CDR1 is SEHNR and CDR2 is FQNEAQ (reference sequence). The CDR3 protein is CARSPGLAGNTGELFF. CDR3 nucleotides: TGTGCCAGAAGCCCCGGACTAGCGGGCAACACCGGAGAGCTGTTTTTT.

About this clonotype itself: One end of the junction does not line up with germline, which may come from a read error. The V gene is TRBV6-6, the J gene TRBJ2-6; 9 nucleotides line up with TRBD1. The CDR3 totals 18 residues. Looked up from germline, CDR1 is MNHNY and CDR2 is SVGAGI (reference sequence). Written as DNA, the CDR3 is TGTACCAGCAGTTTGGGGACAGGGTCAAGCTATGGGGCCAACGTCCTGACTTTC. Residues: CTSSLGTGSSYGANVLTF.

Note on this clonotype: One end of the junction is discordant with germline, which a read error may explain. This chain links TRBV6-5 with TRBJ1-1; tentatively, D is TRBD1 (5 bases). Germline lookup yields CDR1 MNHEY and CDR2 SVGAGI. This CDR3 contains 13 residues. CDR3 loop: CASGYGGDAGAIF. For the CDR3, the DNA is TGTGCCAGCGGTTACGGAGGGGACGCTGGAGCTATATTT.

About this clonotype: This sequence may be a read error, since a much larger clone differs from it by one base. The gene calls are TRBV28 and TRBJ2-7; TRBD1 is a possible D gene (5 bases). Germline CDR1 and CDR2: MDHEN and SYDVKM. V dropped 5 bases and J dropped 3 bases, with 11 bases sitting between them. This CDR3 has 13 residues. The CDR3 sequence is CASSLGPNYEQYF. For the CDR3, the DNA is TGTGCCAGCAGTCTGGGGCCAAACTACGAGCAGTACTTC.